Listed below are T cell receptor beta chains from one sample, sequenced in a study of blood T cell repertoires in COVID-19. Clones were sequenced by immunoSEQ multiplex PCR, and TCRdb holds only the in-frame ones, with some missing. The table has 400,000 or so clones, 88% seen once; the top ten hold around 2.1%. The specimen sequenced was PBMCs or T cells enriched from blood (not recorded which). The receptors originated from a woman in her thirties or forties with acute COVID-19. The CDR3 runs from the conserved cysteine through the conserved F or W. The order of the fields is clone size, J gene, D gene, V gene, CDR3 length, CDR3 DNA, CDR3 protein. The D gene is left open where the match is weak. Size is stated for part of the rows, as once, few or many counts, or as a class when the clone is expanded.

clone size: NA
J gene: TRBJ1-1
D gene: TRBD1
V gene: TRBV27
CDR3 length: 14
CDR3 DNA: TGTGCCAGCAGTGAAGGGGGCAGGAGCACTGAAGCTTTCTTT
CDR3 protein: CASSEGGRSTEAFF

clone size: NA
J gene: TRBJ1-1
D gene: NA
V gene: TRBV7-9
CDR3 length: 16
CDR3 DNA: TGTGCCAGCAGCTTAGATCTCGGGGGGCGGGACACTGAAGCTTTCTTT
CDR3 protein: CASSLDLGGRDTEAFF

clone size: NA
J gene: TRBJ1-5
D gene: TRBD1
V gene: TRBV19
CDR3 length: 15
CDR3 DNA: TGTGCCAGTAGCTTTAGAGGGACAGGAGAAGGGCCCCAGCATTTT
CDR3 protein: CASSFRGTGEGPQHF

clone size: NA
J gene: TRBJ1-1
D gene: NA
V gene: TRBV20-1
CDR3 length: 8
CDR3 DNA: TGCAGTGCCGGGGGAGCTTTCTTT
CDR3 protein: CSAGGAFF

clone size: NA
J gene: TRBJ1-1
D gene: NA
V gene: TRBV29-1
CDR3 length: 12
CDR3 DNA: TGCAGCTTCCGATTCGGGAACACTGAAGCTTTCTTT
CDR3 protein: CSFRFGNTEAFF

clone size: NA
J gene: TRBJ2-7
D gene: NA
V gene: TRBV5-4
CDR3 length: 14
CDR3 DNA: TGTGCCAGCAGCGTCCGGGACACCTACTACGAGCAGTACTTC
CDR3 protein: CASSVRDTYYEQYF

clone size: NA
J gene: TRBJ1-1
D gene: TRBD1
V gene: TRBV10-3
CDR3 length: 14
CDR3 DNA: TGTGCCATCAGTGAGTTAGGAGGGGGCCCTGAAGCTTTCTTT
CDR3 protein: CAISELGGGPEAFF

clone size: NA
J gene: TRBJ2-3
D gene: TRBD2
V gene: TRBV6-1
CDR3 length: 19
CDR3 DNA: TGTGCCAGCAGTGAAAAGACTAGCGGGGGGGTACTAAGCACAGATACGCAGTATTTT
CDR3 protein: CASSEKTSGGVLSTDTQYF

clone size: NA
J gene: TRBJ1-5
D gene: NA
V gene: TRBV24-1
CDR3 length: 16
CDR3 DNA: TGTGCCACCAGTGATTCCCAGTGGAGCCACAATCAGCCCCAGCATTTT
CDR3 protein: CATSDSQWSHNQPQHF

clone size: NA
J gene: TRBJ2-7
D gene: NA
V gene: TRBV10-1
CDR3 length: 15
CDR3 DNA: TGCGCCAGCGATACCGGTGCCTTTCCCTCCTACGAGCAGTACTTC
CDR3 protein: CASDTGAFPSYEQYF

clone size: few
J gene: TRBJ1-1
D gene: NA
V gene: TRBV19
CDR3 length: 13
CDR3 DNA: TGTGCCAGTAGTCCCAACAGGGACACTGAAGCTTTCTTT
CDR3 protein: CASSPNRDTEAFF

clone size: NA
J gene: TRBJ1-4
D gene: TRBD1
V gene: TRBV5-1
CDR3 length: 16
CDR3 DNA: TGCGCCAGCAGCCGGACAGGGATCACAACTAATGAAAAACTGTTTTTT
CDR3 protein: CASSRTGITTNEKLFF

clone size: NA
J gene: TRBJ2-7
D gene: NA
V gene: TRBV7-2
CDR3 length: 13
CDR3 DNA: TGTGCCAGCAGCTCCTACAGGTATTACGAGCAGTACTTC
CDR3 protein: CASSSYRYYEQYF

clone size: NA
J gene: TRBJ2-7
D gene: TRBD1
V gene: TRBV5-4
CDR3 length: 15
CDR3 DNA: TGTGCCAGCAGCTTGGAGGCAGGGGGCAGTGACGAGCAGTACTTC
CDR3 protein: CASSLEAGGSDEQYF

clone size: NA
J gene: TRBJ2-3
D gene: TRBD2
V gene: TRBV7-9
CDR3 length: 15
CDR3 DNA: TGTGCCAGCAGCAACACAGCGGGGGGGAAAGATACGCAGTATTTT
CDR3 protein: CASSNTAGGKDTQYF

clone size: NA
J gene: TRBJ1-2
D gene: NA
V gene: TRBV19
CDR3 length: 14
CDR3 DNA: TGTGCCAGTAGTGATCCTGGCTCTAACTATGGCTACACCTTC
CDR3 protein: CASSDPGSNYGYTF

clone size: few
J gene: TRBJ2-2
D gene: TRBD1
V gene: TRBV5-6
CDR3 length: 16
CDR3 DNA: TGTGCCAGCAGCTTGGATGGGACAGGGGGAACCGGGGAGCTGTTTTTT
CDR3 protein: CASSLDGTGGTGELFF

clone size: NA
J gene: TRBJ2-1
D gene: NA
V gene: TRBV7-8
CDR3 length: 15
CDR3 DNA: TGTGCCAGCAGTCGCCGCGATCTAGAAATCGGTGAGCAGTTCTTC
CDR3 protein: CASSRRDLEIGEQFF

clone size: NA
J gene: TRBJ2-3
D gene: TRBD2
V gene: TRBV5-6
CDR3 length: 15
CDR3 DNA: TGTGCCAGCAGCTCTAGCGGGGGGGCGACAGATACGCAGTATTTT
CDR3 protein: CASSSSGGATDTQYF

clone size: NA
J gene: TRBJ2-7
D gene: NA
V gene: TRBV6-2/TRBV6-3
CDR3 length: 14
CDR3 DNA: TGTGCCAGCAGTTATTTGGGGGCCCGCTACGAGCAGTACTTC
CDR3 protein: CASSYLGARYEQYF

clone size: NA
J gene: TRBJ1-1
D gene: TRBD1
V gene: TRBV2
CDR3 length: 15
CDR3 DNA: TGTGCCAGCAGTGTAGTACAGGGGGCATCCCGTGAAGCTTTCTTT
CDR3 protein: CASSVVQGASREAFF

clone size: NA
J gene: TRBJ2-5
D gene: TRBD2
V gene: TRBV3-1/TRBV3-2
CDR3 length: 14
CDR3 DNA: TGTGCCAGCAGCTACGGACTAGTTAAGGAGACCCAGTACTTC
CDR3 protein: CASSYGLVKETQYF

clone size: NA
J gene: TRBJ2-7
D gene: TRBD2
V gene: TRBV11-2
CDR3 length: 14
CDR3 DNA: TGTGCCAGCAACACAGCGGGGAGCTCCTACGAGCAGTACTTC
CDR3 protein: CASNTAGSSYEQYF

clone size: few
J gene: TRBJ2-3
D gene: NA
V gene: TRBV11-3
CDR3 length: 13
CDR3 DNA: TGTGCCAGCAGCTCGGGGGGCACAGATACGCAGTATTTT
CDR3 protein: CASSSGGTDTQYF

clone size: NA
J gene: TRBJ2-1
D gene: TRBD2
V gene: TRBV5-1
CDR3 length: 16
CDR3 DNA: TGCGCCAGCAGCCTGGTAGCGGGGGGCAACTACAATGAGCAGTTCTTC
CDR3 protein: CASSLVAGGNYNEQFF

clone size: NA
J gene: TRBJ2-5
D gene: TRBD2
V gene: TRBV4-2
CDR3 length: 18
CDR3 DNA: TGTGCCAGCAGCCAAGATAACGCTAGCGGGGGCCCTAAAGAGACCCAGTACTTC
CDR3 protein: CASSQDNASGGPKETQYF

clone size: once
J gene: TRBJ2-7
D gene: TRBD2
V gene: TRBV2
CDR3 length: 13
CDR3 DNA: TGTGCCAGCAGCCAACTAGCGGGCTACGAGCAGTACTTC
CDR3 protein: CASSQLAGYEQYF

clone size: NA
J gene: TRBJ2-3
D gene: TRBD2
V gene: TRBV4-1
CDR3 length: 18
CDR3 DNA: TGCGCCAGCAGGCCGATAGCGGGGGGGCCGGTCAGATCAGATACGCAGTATTTT
CDR3 protein: CASRPIAGGPVRSDTQYF

clone size: NA
J gene: TRBJ2-4
D gene: TRBD2
V gene: TRBV3-1/TRBV3-2
CDR3 length: 18
CDR3 DNA: TGTGCCAGCAGCCCAATTCTAGCGGGGGGTGGGGCCAAAAACATTCAGTACTTC
CDR3 protein: CASSPILAGGGAKNIQYF

clone size: NA
J gene: TRBJ2-5
D gene: NA
V gene: TRBV5-1
CDR3 length: 14
CDR3 DNA: TGCGCCAGCAGCCTGGGGAGGTCTGGGGAGACCCAGTACTTC
CDR3 protein: CASSLGRSGETQYF

clone size: NA
J gene: TRBJ1-1
D gene: TRBD1
V gene: TRBV7-9
CDR3 length: 15
CDR3 DNA: TGTGCCAGCAGCTCCCGAGACAGGGTCAACACTGAAGCTTTCTTT
CDR3 protein: CASSSRDRVNTEAFF

clone size: once
J gene: TRBJ2-7
D gene: TRBD1
V gene: TRBV23-1
CDR3 length: 17
CDR3 DNA: TGCGCCAGCAGCCAAGGTAAGGACAGGGATGAAACCTACGAGCAGTACTTC
CDR3 protein: CASSQGKDRDETYEQYF

clone size: NA
J gene: TRBJ2-3
D gene: TRBD1
V gene: TRBV11-2
CDR3 length: 17
CDR3 DNA: TGTGCCAGCAGCTTAGAGGTCGCAGGGGGCACTACAGATACGCAGTATTTT
CDR3 protein: CASSLEVAGGTTDTQYF

clone size: NA
J gene: TRBJ1-3
D gene: NA
V gene: TRBV13
CDR3 length: 12
CDR3 DNA: TGTGCCAGCAGTACAGGGATAGACACCATATATTTT
CDR3 protein: CASSTGIDTIYF

clone size: NA
J gene: TRBJ1-2
D gene: NA
V gene: TRBV6-5
CDR3 length: 13
CDR3 DNA: TGTGCCAGCAGTTACGGTAGGGGCGATGGCTACACCTTC
CDR3 protein: CASSYGRGDGYTF

clone size: NA
J gene: TRBJ1-5
D gene: NA
V gene: TRBV6-1
CDR3 length: 13
CDR3 DNA: TGTGCCAGCAGTGAAGACGGCGGACAGCCCCAGCATTTT
CDR3 protein: CASSEDGGQPQHF

clone size: NA
J gene: TRBJ1-1
D gene: NA
V gene: TRBV10-3
CDR3 length: 12
CDR3 DNA: TGTGCCATCAAAGAGGGAACCACTGAAGCTTTCTTT
CDR3 protein: CAIKEGTTEAFF